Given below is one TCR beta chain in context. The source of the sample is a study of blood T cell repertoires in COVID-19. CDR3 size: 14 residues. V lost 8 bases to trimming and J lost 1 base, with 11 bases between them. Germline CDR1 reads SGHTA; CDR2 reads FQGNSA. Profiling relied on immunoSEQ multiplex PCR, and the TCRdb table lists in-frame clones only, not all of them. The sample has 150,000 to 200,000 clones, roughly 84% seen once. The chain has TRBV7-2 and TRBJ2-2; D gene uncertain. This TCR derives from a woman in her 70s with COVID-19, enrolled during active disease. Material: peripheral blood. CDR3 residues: CASRLGWNTGELFF. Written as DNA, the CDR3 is TGTGCCAGCCGTCTCGGGTGGAACACCGGGGAGCTGTTTTTT.